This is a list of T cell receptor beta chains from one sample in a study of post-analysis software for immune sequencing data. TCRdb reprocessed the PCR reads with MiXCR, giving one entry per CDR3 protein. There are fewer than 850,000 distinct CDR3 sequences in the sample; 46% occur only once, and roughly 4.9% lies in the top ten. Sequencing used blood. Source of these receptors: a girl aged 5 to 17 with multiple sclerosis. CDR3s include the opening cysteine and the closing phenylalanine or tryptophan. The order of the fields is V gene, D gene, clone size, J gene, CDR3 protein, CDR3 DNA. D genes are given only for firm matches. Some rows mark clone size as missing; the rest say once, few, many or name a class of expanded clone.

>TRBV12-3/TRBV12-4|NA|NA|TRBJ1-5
CASSLLGGQPQHF
TGTGCCAGCAGTTTACTCGGGGGGCAGCCCCAGCATTTT
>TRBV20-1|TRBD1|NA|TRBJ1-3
CSAKPQGAGNTRYF
TGCAGTGCTAAGCCACAGGGGGCTGGAAACACCAGATATTTT
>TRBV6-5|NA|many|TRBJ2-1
CASSPRFLSPGGQFF
TGTGCCAGCAGTCCAAGATTTTTATCGCCCGGGGGGCAGTTCTTC
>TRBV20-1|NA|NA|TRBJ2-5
CSARNGGQETQYF
TGCAGTGCTAGAAATGGGGGGCAAGAGACCCAGTACTTC
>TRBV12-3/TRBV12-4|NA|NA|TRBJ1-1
CASSGGSGWRDTEAFF
TGTGCCAGCTCAGGCGGGTCAGGCTGGAGGGACACTGAAGCTTTCTTT
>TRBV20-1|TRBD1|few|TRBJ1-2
CNTRTGDYGYTF
TGCAACACTCGGACAGGGGACTATGGCTACACCTTC
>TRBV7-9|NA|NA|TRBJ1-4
CASSLAGTTNEKLFF
TGTGCCAGCAGCTTAGCCGGGACAACTAATGAAAAACTGTTTTTT
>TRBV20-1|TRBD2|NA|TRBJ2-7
CSASTGTNPYEQYF
TGCAGTGCTAGCACCGGGACTAACCCCTACGAGCAGTACTTC
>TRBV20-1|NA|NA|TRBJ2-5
CSARRAGETQYF
TGCAGTGCCCGGAGGGCCGGGGAGACCCAGTACTTC
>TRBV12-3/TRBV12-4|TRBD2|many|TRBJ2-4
CASSSRLAGGGIQYF
TGTGCCAGCAGCTCCCGCCTAGCGGGGGGAGGCATTCAGTACTTC
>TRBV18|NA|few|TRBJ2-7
CASSPSDASSYEQYF
TGTGCCAGCTCACCTTCGGACGCAAGCTCCTACGAGCAGTACTTC
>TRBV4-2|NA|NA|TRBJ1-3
CASSQDVGRRGPSGNTIYF
TGTGCCAGCAGCCAAGACGTAGGTCGGAGGGGCCCCTCTGGAAACACCATATATTTT
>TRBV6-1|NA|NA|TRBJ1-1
CASSPRLVGARGNTEAFF
TGTGCCAGCAGTCCTCGCTTAGTGGGGGCTAGGGGGAACACTGAAGCTTTCTTT
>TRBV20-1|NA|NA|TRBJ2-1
CSAPSTLRGGEQFF
TGCAGTGCCCCCTCAACCCTCAGGGGTGGAGAGCAGTTCTTC
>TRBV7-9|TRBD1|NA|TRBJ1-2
CASSMTGDGYTF
TGTGCCAGCAGCATGACAGGGGATGGCTACACCTTC
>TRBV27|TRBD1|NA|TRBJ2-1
CASSRTRDRVGGQFF
TGTGCCAGCAGCCGAACCCGGGACAGGGTAGGAGGGCAGTTCTTC
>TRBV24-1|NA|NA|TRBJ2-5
CATSEGDKRETQYF
TGTGCCACCAGTGAGGGAGACAAGCGGGAGACCCAGTACTTC
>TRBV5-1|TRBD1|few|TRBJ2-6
CASSLTGGLFEANVLTF
TGCGCCAGCAGCTTGACAGGGGGACTCTTTGAGGCCAACGTCCTGACTTTC
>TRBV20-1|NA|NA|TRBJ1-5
CSARAGAGQPQHF
TGCAGTGCTAGGGCAGGGGCAGGACAGCCCCAGCATTTT
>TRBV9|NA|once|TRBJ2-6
CASRLSPSGANVLTF
TGTGCCAGCCGCCTTTCGCCCTCTGGGGCCAACGTCCTGACTTTC
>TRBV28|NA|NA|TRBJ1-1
CASSFHPKLNTEAFF
TGTGCCAGCAGTTTTCACCCGAAACTAAACACTGAAGCTTTCTTT
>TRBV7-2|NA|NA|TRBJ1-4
CASSYGGTNEKLFF
TGTGCCAGCAGCTACGGTGGGACTAATGAAAAACTGTTTTTT
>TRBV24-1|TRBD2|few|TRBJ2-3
CATSDSMGLAPTDTQYF
TGTGCCACCAGTGATAGTATGGGACTAGCGCCCACAGATACGCAGTATTTT
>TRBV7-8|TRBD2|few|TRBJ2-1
CASSLAAAGDWGFF
TGTGCCAGCAGCTTAGCAGCCGCGGGAGACTGGGGGTTCTTC
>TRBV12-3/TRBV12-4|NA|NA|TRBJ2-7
CASSRSGEQYF
TGTGCCAGCAGTCGTAGCGGCGAGCAGTACTTC
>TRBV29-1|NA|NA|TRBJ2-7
CSVDRGRNEQYF
TGCAGCGTTGACAGGGGCAGGAACGAGCAGTACTTC
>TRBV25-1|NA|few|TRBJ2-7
CASSEWDEQYF
TGTGCCAGCAGTGAATGGGACGAGCAGTACTTC
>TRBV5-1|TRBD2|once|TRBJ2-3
CASSPGSGIVDTQYF
TGCGCCAGCAGCCCAGGTAGCGGGATAGTAGATACGCAGTATTTT
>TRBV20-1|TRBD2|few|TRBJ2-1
CSASDPLAGYNEQFF
TGCAGTGCTAGTGATCCCCTAGCGGGGTACAATGAGCAGTTCTTC
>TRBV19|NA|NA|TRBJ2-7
CASSVSRQSEQYF
TGTGCCAGTAGTGTATCCCGACAGAGCGAGCAGTACTTC
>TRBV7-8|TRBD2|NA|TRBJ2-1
CASSLYLAGGRNEQFF
TGTGCCAGCAGCTTATACCTAGCGGGAGGCCGCAATGAGCAGTTCTTC
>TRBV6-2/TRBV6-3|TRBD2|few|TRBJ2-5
CASSYSGRTSGTFETQYF
TGTGCCAGCAGTTACTCCGGGCGGACTAGCGGGACCTTCGAGACCCAGTACTTC
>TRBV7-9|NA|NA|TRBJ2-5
CASSLWSSVQETQYF
TGTGCCAGCAGCTTATGGAGTAGCGTTCAAGAGACCCAGTACTTC
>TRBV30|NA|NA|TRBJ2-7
CAWSAGVGEQYF
TGTGCCTGGAGTGCGGGGGTGGGCGAGCAGTACTTC
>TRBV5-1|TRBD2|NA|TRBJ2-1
CASSPLLPGLAAYNEQFF
TGCGCCAGCAGTCCTCTTCTCCCGGGACTAGCGGCCTACAATGAGCAGTTCTTC
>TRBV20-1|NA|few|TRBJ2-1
CSVDEQFF
TGCAGTGTGGATGAGCAGTTCTTC
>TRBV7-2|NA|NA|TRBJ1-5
CASSLRTENQPQHF
TGTGCCAGCAGCCTCCGGACGGAGAATCAGCCCCAGCATTTT
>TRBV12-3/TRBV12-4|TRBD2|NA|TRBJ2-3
CASSLWSGGPSDTQYF
TGTGCCAGCAGTTTATGGTCGGGAGGGCCGTCAGATACGCAGTATTTT
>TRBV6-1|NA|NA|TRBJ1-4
CASARGEKLFF
TGTGCCAGCGCTAGGGGTGAAAAACTGTTTTTT
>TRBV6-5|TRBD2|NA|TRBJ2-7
CASGRLAGSNEQYF
TGTGCCAGCGGGCGACTAGCGGGTTCCAACGAGCAGTACTTC
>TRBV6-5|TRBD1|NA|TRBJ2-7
CASRTTTDRGEQYF
TGTGCCAGCAGAACGACTACGGACAGGGGCGAGCAGTACTTC
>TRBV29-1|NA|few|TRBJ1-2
CSVEWTIGNYGYTF
TGCAGCGTTGAATGGACAATAGGGAACTATGGCTACACCTTC
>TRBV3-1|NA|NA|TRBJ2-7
CASSYRQIPTPYEQYF
TGTGCCAGCAGCTATCGACAGATCCCTACCCCCTACGAGCAGTACTTC
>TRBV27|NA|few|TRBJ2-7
CASSLLLDSEQYF
TGTGCCAGCAGTTTACTCCTCGACAGCGAGCAGTACTTC
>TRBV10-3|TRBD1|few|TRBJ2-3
CAMGRDSITDTQYF
TGTGCCATGGGACGGGACAGCATCACAGATACGCAGTATTTT
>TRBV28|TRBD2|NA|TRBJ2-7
CASSSPHSGSGYEQYF
TGTGCCAGCAGTTCCCCCCACAGCGGGAGCGGCTACGAGCAGTACTTC
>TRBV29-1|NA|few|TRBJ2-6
CSVDRGAGGANVLTF
TGCAGCGTTGACAGGGGCGCGGGTGGGGCCAACGTCCTGACTTTC
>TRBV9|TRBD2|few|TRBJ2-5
CASSVGLASETQYF
TGTGCCAGCAGCGTGGGACTAGCGAGTGAGACCCAGTACTTC